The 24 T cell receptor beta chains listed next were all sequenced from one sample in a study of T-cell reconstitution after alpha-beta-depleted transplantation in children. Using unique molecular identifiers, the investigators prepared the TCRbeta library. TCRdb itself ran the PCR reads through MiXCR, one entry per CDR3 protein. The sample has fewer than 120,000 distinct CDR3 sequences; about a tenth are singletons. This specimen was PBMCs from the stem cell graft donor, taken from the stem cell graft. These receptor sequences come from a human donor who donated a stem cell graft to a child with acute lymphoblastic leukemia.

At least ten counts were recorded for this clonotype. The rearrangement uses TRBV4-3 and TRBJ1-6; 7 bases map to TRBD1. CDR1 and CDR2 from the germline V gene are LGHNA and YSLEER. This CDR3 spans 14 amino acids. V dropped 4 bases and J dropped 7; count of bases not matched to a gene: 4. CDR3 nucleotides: TGCGCCAGCAGCCGTGGACAGGCGAATTCACCCCTCCACTTT. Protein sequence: CASSRGQANSPLHF.

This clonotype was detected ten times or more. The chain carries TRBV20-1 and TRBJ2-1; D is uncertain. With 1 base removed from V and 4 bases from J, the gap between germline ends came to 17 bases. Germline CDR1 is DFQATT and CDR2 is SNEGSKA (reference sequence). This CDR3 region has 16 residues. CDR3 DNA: TGCAGTGCTAGAGGAAGGGCAAGGACGGTTTACAATGAGCAGTTCTTC. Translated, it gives CSARGRARTVYNEQFF.

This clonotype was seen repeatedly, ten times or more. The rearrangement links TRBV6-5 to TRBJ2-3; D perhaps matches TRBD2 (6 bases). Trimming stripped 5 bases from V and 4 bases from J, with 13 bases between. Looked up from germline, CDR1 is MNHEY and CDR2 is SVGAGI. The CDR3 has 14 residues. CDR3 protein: CASSTSTGADTQYF. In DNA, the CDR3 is TGTGCCAGCAGTACCTCGACGGGGGCAGATACGCAGTATTTT.

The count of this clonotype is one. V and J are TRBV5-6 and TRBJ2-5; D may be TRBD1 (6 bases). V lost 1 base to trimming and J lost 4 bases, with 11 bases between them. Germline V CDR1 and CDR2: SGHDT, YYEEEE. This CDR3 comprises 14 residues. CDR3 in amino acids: CASSLWQGRETQYF. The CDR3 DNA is TGTGCCAGCAGCTTGTGGCAGGGGAGAGAGACCCAGTACTTC.

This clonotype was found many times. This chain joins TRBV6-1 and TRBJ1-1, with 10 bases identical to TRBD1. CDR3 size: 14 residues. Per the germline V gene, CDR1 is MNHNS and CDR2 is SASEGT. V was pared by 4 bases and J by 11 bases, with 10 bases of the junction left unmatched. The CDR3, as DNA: TGTGCCAGCAGTGTTTACTCCGGGACAGGGGATGCTTTCTTT. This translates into CASSVYSGTGDAFF.

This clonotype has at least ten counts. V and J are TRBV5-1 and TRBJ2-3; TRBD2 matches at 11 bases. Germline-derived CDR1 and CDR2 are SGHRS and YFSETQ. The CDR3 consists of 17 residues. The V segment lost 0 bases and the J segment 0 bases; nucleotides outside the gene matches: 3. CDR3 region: CASSLGRTSGSTDTQYF. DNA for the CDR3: TGCGCCAGCAGCTTGGGTCGGACTAGCGGGAGCACAGATACGCAGTATTTT.

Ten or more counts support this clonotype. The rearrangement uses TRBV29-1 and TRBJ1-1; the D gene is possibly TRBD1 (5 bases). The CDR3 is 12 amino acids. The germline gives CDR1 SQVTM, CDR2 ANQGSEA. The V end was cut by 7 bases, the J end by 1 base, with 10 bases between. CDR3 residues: CSALGGNTEAFF. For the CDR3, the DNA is TGCAGCGCCCTGGGGGGGAACACTGAAGCTTTCTTT.

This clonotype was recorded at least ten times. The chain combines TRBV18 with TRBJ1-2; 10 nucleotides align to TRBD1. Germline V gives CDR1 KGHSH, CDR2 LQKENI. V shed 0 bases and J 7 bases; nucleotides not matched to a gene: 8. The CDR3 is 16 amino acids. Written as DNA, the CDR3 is TGTGCCAGCTCACCACCGGTGGGACAGGGGCTACGTGGCTACACCTTC. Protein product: CASSPPVGQGLRGYTF.

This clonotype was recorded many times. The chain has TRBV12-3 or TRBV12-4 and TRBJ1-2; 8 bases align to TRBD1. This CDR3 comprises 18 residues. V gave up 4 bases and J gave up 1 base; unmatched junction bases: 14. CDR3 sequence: CASSSPPGDRMGNYGYTF. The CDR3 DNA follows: TGTGCCAGCAGTTCACCCCCCGGGGACAGGATGGGTAACTATGGCTACACCTTC.

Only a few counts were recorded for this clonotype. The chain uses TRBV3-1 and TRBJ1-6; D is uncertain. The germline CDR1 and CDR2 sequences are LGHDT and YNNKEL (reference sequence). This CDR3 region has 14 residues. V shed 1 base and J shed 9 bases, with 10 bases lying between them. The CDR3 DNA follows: TGTGCCAGCAGCCAAGTGCCTCAGCGTTCACCCCTCCACTTT. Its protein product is CASSQVPQRSPLHF.

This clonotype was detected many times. The CDR3 reads CASSYESAGTEAFF. The CDR3 DNA sequence: TGTGCCAGCAGTTACGAGTCGGCAGGCACTGAAGCTTTCTTT. The chain combines TRBV6-5 with TRBJ1-1, with D uncertain. Per the germline V gene, CDR1 is MNHEY and CDR2 is SVGAGI. This CDR3 has 14 amino acids. The V end lost 2 bases, the J end lost 4 bases, and 11 bases lay between the germline ends.

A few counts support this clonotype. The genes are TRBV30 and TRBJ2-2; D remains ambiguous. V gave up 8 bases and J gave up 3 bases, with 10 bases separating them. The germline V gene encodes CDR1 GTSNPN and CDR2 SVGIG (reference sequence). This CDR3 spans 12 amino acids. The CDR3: CAGATDTGELFF. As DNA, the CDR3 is TGTGCCGGAGCCACGGACACCGGGGAGCTGTTTTTT.

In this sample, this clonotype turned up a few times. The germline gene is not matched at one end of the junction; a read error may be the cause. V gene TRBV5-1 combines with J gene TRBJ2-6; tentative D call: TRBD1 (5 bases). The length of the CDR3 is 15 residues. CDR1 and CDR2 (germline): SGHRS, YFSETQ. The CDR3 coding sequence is TGCGCCAGCAGCTCCCGAGACTCTGGGGCCAACGGCCTGACTTTC. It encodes CASSSRDSGANGLTF.

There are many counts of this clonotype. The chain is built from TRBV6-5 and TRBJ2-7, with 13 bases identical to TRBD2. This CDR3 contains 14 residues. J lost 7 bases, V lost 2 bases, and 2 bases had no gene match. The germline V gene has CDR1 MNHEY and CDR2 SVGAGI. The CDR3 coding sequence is TGTGCCAGCAGTTACGGACTAGCGGGAGTGGAGCAGTACTTC. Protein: CASSYGLAGVEQYF.

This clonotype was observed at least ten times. The CDR3 loop is CASSGIQDRLSGELFF. CDR3 DNA sequence: TGTGCCAGCAGCGGAATACAGGATCGACTCTCCGGGGAGCTGTTTTTT. The chain couples TRBV9 to TRBJ2-2; possibly TRBD1 for D (5 bases). CDR1 and CDR2 from the germline V gene are SGDLS and YYNGEE. The CDR3 is 16 amino acids. Trimming removed 3 bases from V and 6 bases from J, with 18 bases in between.

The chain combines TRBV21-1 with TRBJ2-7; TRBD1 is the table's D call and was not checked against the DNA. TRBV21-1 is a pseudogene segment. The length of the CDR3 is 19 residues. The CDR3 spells CASSKDGKERGRTNYEQYF. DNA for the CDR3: TGTGCCAGCAGCAAAGATGGGAAGGAGAGGGGACGTACTAACTACGAGCAGTACTTC.

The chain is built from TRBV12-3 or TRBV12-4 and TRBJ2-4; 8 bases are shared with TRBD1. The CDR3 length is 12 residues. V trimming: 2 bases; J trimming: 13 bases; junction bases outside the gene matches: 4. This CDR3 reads CASSLSGDRQYF. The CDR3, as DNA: TGTGCCAGCAGTTTATCAGGGGACAGGCAGTACTTC.

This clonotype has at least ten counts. The DNA for the CDR3 is TGTGCCAGCACCATGCAGGGGGCCAACACTGAAGCTTTCTTT. As protein: CASTMQGANTEAFF. The rearrangement links TRBV12-3 or TRBV12-4 to TRBJ1-1, with 8 bases that match TRBD1. CDR3 length: 14 residues. Trimming at V came to 7 bases and at J to 2 bases, leaving 6 bases not matched to a gene.

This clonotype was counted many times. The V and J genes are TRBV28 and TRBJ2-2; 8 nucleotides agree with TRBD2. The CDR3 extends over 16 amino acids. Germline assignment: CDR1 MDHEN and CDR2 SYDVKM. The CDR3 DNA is TGTGCGTCACTCAGGGGAGCGGGGGCGAACACCGGGGAGCTGTTTTTT. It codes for CASLRGAGANTGELFF. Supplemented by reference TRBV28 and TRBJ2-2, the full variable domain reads DVKVTQSSRYLVKRTGEKVFLECVQDMDHENMFWYRQDPGLGLRLIYFSYDVKMKEKGDIPEGYSVSREKKERFSLILESASTNQTSMYLCASLRGAGANTGELFFGEGSRLTVL.

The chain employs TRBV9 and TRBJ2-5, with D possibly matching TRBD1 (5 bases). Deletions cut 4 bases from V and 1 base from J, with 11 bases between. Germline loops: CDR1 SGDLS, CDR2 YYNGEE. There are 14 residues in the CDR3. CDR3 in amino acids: CASSPAQGQETQYF. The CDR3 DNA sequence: TGTGCCAGCAGCCCCGCGCAGGGCCAAGAGACCCAGTACTTC.

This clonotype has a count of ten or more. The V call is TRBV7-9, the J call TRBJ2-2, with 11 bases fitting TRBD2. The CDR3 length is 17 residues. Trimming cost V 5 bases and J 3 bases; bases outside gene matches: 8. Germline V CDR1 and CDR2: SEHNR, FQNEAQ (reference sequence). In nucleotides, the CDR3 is TGTGCCAGCAGCCATATAGCGGGAGGGCGCGACACCGGGGAGCTGTTTTTT. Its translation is CASSHIAGGRDTGELFF.

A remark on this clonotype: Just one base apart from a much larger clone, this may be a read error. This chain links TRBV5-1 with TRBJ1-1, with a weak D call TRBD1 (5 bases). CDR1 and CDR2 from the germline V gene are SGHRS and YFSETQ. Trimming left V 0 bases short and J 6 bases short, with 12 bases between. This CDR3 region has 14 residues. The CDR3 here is CASSLEDRSAEAFF. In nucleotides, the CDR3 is TGCGCCAGCAGCTTGGAAGACAGATCCGCTGAAGCTTTCTTT. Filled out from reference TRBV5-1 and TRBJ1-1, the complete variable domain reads KAGVTQTPRYLIKTRGQQVTLSCSPISGHRSVSWYQQTPGQGLQFLFEYFSETQRNKGNFPGRFSGRQFSNSRSEMNVSTLELGDSALYLCASSLEDRSAEAFFGQGTRLTVV.

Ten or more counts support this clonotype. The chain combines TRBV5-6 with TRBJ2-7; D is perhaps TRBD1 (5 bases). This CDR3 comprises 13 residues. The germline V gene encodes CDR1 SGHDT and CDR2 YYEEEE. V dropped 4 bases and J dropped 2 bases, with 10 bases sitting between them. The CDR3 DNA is TGTGCCAGCAGCCCAGGGCGGACCTACGAGCAGTACTTC. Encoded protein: CASSPGRTYEQYF.

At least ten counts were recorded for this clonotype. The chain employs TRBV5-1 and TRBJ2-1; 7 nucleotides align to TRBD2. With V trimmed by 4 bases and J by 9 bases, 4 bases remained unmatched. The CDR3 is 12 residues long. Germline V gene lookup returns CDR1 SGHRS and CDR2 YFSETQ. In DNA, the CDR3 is TGCGCCAGCAGCAGGACTAGTTCTGAGCAGTTCTTC. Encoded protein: CASSRTSSEQFF.